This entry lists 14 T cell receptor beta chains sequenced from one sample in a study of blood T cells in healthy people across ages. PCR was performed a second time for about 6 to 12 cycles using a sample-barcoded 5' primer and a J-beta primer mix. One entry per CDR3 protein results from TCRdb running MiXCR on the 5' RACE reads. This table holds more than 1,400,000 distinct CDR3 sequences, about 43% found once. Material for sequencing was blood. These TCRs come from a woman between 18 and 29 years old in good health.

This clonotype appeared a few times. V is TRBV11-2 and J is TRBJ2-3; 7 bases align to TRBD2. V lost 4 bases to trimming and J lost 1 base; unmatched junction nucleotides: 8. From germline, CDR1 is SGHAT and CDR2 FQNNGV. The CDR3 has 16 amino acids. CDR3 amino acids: CASSSYLAEGTDTQYF. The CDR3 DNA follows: TGTGCCAGCAGCTCCTACCTAGCGGAAGGCACAGATACGCAGTATTTT.

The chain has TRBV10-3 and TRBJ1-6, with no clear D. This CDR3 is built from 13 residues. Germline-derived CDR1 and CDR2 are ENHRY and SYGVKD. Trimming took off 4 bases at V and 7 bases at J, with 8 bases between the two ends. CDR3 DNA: TGTGCCATCAGTGGTCCCCAAAATTCACCCCTCCACTTT. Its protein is CAISGPQNSPLHF.

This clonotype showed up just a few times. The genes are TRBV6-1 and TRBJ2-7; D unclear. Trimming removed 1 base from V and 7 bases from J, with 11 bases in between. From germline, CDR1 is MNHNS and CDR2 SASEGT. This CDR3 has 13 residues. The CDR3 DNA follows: TGTGCCAGCAGTGAAGGCAGCGTGGGAGAGCAGTACTTC. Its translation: CASSEGSVGEQYF.

This CDR3 is CSVERETIKQYF. The CDR3 DNA is TGCAGCGTTGAAAGGGAGACTATCAAGCAGTATTTT. The V and J genes are TRBV29-1 and TRBJ2-3; a possible D gene is TRBD2 (5 bases). There are 12 residues in the CDR3. Looked up from germline, CDR1 is SQVTM and CDR2 is ANQGSEA. Trimming left V 2 bases short and J 11 bases short, with 14 bases between.

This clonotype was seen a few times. The CDR3 spells CASSPRSGSHYEQYF. CDR3 nucleotides: TGTGCCAGCAGCCCCCGCTCGGGATCCCACTACGAGCAGTACTTC. J is TRBJ2-7 and V is TRBV7-9; D perhaps matches TRBD2 (5 bases). V shed 5 bases and J shed 3 bases, with 17 bases lying between them. Germline V lookup: CDR1 SEHNR, CDR2 FQNEAQ (reference sequence). CDR3 length: 15 residues.

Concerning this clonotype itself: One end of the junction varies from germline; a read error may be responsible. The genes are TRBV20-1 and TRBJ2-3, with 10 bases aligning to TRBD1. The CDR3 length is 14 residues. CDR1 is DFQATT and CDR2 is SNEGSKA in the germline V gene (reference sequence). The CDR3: CGAGGTGETDTQYF. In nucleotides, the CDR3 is TGCGGTGCTGGAGGGACAGGGGAAACAGATACGCAGTATTTT.

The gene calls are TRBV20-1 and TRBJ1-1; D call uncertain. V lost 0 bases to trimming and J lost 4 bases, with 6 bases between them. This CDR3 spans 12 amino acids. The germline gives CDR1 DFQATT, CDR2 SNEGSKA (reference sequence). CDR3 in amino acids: CSARDSFTEAFF. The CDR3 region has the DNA TGCAGTGCTAGAGATTCTTTCACTGAAGCTTTCTTT.

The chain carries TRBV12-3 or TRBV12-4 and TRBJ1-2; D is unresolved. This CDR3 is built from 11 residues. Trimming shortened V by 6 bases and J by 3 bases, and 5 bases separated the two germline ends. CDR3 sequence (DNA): TGTGCCAGCAGGAGGTACTATGGCTACACCTTC. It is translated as CASRRYYGYTF.

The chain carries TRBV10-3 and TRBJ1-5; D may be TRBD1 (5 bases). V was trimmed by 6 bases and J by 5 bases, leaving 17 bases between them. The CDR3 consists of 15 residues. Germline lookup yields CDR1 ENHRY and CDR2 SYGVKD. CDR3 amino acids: CAISRSGGQDQPQHF. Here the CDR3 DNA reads TGTGCCATCAGCCGATCCGGCGGACAAGATCAGCCCCAGCATTTT.

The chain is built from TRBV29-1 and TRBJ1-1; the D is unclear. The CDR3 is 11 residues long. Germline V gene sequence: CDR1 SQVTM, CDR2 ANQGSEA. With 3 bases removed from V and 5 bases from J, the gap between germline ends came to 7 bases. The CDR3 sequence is CSVDGRTEAFF. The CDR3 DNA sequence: TGCAGCGTTGATGGGCGGACTGAAGCTTTCTTT.

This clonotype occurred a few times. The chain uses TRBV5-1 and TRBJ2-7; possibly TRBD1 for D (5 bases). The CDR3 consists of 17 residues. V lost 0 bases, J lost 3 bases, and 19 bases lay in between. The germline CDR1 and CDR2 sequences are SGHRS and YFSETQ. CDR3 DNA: TGCGCCAGCAGCTTGGAGCCCAGGGTGGGCGGCTACTACGAGCAGTACTTC. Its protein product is CASSLEPRVGGYYEQYF.

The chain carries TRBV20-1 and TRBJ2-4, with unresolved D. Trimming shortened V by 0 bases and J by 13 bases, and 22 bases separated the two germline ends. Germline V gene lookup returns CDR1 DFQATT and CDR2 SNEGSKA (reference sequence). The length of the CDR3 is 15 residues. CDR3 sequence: CSARDYRAAPGSQYF. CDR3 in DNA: TGCAGTGCTAGAGATTACCGGGCGGCCCCAGGATCCCAGTACTTC.

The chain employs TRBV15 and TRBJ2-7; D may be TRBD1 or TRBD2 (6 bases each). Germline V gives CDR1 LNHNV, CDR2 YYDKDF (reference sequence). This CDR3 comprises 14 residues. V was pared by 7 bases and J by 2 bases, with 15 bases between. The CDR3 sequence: CATTRDTGPYEQYF. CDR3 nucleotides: TGTGCCACCACGCGGGACACCGGGCCCTACGAGCAGTACTTC.

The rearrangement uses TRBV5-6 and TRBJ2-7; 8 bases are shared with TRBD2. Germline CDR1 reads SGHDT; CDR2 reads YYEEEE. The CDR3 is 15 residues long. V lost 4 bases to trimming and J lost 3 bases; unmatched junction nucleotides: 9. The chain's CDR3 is CASSTPGLGDYEQYF. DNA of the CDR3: TGTGCCAGCAGCACGCCGGGACTAGGGGACTACGAGCAGTACTTC.